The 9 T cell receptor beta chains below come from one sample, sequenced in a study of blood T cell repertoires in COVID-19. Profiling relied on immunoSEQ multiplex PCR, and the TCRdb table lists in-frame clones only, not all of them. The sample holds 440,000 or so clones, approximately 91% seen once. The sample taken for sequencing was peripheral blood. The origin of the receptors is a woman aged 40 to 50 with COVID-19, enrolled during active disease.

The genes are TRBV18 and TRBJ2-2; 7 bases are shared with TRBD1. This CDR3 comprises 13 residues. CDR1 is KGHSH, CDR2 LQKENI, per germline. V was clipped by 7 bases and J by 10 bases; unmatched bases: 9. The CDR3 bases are TGTGCCAGCTTCCGCGACAGGGCAGCGGAGCTGTTTTTT. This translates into CASFRDRAAELFF.

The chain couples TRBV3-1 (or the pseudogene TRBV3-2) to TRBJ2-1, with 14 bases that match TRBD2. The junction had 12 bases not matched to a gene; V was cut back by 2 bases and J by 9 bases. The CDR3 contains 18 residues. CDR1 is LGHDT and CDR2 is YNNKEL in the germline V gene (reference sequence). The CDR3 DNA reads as TGTGCCAGCAGCCAAATAATGACTAGCGGGGGGGCTTCATGTGAGCAGTTCTTC. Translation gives CASSQIMTSGGASCEQFF.

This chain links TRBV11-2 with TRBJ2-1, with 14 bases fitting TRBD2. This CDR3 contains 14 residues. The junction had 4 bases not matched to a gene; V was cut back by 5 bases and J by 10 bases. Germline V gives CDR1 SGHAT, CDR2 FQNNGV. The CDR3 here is CASSATSGRGEQFF. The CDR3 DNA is TGTGCCAGCAGCGCGACTAGCGGGAGGGGCGAGCAGTTCTTC.

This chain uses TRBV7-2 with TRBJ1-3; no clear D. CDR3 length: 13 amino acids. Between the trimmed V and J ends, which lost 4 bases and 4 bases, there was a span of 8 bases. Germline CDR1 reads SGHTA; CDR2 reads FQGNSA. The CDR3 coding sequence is TGTGCCAGCAGCTCCCTACGAGGAAACACCATATATTTT. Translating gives CASSSLRGNTIYF.

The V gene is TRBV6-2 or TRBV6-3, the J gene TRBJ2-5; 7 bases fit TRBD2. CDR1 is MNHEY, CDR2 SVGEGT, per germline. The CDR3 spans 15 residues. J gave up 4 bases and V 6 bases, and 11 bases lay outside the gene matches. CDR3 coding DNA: TGTGCCAGCAGCCCGACTAGCTGGATAGGAGAGACCCAGTACTTC. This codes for CASSPTSWIGETQYF.

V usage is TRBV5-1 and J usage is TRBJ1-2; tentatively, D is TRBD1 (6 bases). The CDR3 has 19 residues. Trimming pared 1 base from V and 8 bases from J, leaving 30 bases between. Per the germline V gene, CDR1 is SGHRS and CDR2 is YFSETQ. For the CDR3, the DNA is TGCGCCAGCAGCTTGATCCCGGCACTGGACAGCCACAGAGCTGGAGGCTACACCTTC. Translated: CASSLIPALDSHRAGGYTF.

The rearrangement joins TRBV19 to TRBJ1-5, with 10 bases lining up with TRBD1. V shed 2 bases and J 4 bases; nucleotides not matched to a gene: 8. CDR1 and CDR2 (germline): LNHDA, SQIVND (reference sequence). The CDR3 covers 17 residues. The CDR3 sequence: CASSIFGQGVNNQPQHF. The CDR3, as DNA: TGTGCCAGTAGTATATTTGGACAGGGGGTCAATAATCAGCCCCAGCATTTT.

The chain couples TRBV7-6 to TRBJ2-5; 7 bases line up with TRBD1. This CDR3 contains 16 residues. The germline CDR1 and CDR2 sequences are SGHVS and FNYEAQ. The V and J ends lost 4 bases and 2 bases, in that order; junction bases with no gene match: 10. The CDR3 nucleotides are TGTGCCAGCAGCTCCGGGACAGCTCGGGCGCAAGAGACCCAGTACTTC. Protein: CASSSGTARAQETQYF.

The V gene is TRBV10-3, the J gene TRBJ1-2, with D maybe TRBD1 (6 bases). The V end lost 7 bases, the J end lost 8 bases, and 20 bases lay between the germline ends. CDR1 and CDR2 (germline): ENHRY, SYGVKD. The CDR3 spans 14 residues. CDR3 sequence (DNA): TGTGCCATCACGGCACTAGAGACAGGAGCGGGCTACACCTTC. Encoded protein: CAITALETGAGYTF.